This TCR beta chain was sequenced in a study of T-cell reconstitution after alpha-beta-depleted transplantation in children. Preparation of the TCRbeta library involved a method that used unique molecular identifiers. TCRdb processed the PCR reads anew with MiXCR; each CDR3 protein has one entry. Of approximately 110,000 distinct CDR3 sequences listed, 23% are singletons. General study points: T-cell numbers and diversity one year post-transplant derived largely from freshly generated T cells. For some patients, TCRbeta diversity was high at day 60 because of recipient T cells and thymic progenitors that survived. Reported findings indicate that, about two months after transplant, alpha-beta T cells came from several hundred expanded clones, which were derived from non-depleted graft cells.

The CDR3 length is 14 residues. The V end was cut by 6 bases, the J end by 5 bases, with 20 bases between. Looked up from germline, CDR1 is DFQATT and CDR2 is SNEGSKA (reference sequence). This clonotype was observed many times. Its target is not known. The sequence derives from a male patient aged 2-10 years who had a stem cell transplant for chronic granulomatous disease, so the T cells may come from the graft donor. Sequenced here: PBMCs, mostly from graft donor cells, sampled 180 days after TCRalphabeta/CD19-depleted stem cell transplant. The chain combines TRBV20-1 with TRBJ2-7; D remains unclear. The CDR3 coding sequence is TGCAGTGCCAATAATGCTGAACGCGAAAACGAGCAGTACTTC. Translation: CSANNAERENEQYF.